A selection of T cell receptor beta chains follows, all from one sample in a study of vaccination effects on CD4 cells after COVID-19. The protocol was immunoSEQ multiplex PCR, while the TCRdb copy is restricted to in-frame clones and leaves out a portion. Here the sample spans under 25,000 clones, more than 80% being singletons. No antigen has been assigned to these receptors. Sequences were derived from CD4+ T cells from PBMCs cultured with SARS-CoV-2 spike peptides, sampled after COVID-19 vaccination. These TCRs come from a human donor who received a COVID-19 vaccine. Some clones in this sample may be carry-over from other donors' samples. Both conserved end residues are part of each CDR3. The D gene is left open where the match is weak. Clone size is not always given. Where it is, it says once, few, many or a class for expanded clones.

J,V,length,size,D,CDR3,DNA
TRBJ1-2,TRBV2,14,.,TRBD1,CASSEYGQGYGYTF,TGTGCCAGCAGTGAGTATGGACAGGGGTATGGCTACACCTTC
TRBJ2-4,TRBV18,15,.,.,CASSEQGKGQNIQYF,TGTGCCAGCTCAGAGCAGGGAAAGGGGCAAAACATTCAGTACTTC
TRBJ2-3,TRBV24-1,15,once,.,CATSERGGVTDTQYF,TGTGCCACCAGTGAACGTGGTGGAGTCACAGATACGCAGTATTTT
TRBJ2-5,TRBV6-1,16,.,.,CASSEVVQPGRETQYF,TGTGCCAGCAGTGAAGTAGTACAGCCGGGTAGAGAGACCCAGTACTTC
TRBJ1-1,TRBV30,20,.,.,CAWSVRGTPPIGRENTEAFF,TGTGCCTGGAGTGTACGCGGAACTCCCCCGATCGGCCGGGAGAACACTGAAGCTTTCTTT
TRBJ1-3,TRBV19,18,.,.,CASSINPTGPSGGNTIYF,TGTGCCAGTAGTATAAACCCGACAGGACCCTCGGGAGGAAACACCATATATTTT
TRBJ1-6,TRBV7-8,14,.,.,CASSLVGDNSPLHF,TGTGCCAGCAGCTTAGTGGGGGATAATTCACCCCTCCACTTT
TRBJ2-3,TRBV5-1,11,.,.,CASSSWDTQYF,TGCGCCAGCAGCTCATGGGATACGCAGTATTTT
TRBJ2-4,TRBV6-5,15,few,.,CASSQTTFGKNIQYF,TGTGCCAGCAGCCAGACTACCTTCGGCAAAAACATTCAGTACTTC
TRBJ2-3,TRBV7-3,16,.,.,CASSLRRAGGEDTQYF,TGTGCCAGCAGCTTACGGCGGGCCGGGGGCGAGGATACGCAGTATTTT
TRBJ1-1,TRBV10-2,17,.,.,CASSGGARRPMDTEAFF,TGCGCCAGCAGTGGTGGCGCGCGGAGACCGATGGACACTGAAGCTTTCTTT
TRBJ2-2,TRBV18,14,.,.,CASSPGVQFGELFF,TGTGCCAGCTCACCGGGGGTACAGTTCGGGGAGCTGTTTTTT
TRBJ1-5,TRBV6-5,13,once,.,CASRRQVNQPQHF,TGTGCCAGCAGACGACAGGTCAATCAGCCCCAGCATTTT
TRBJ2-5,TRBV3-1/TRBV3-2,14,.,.,CASSQGARWETQYF,TGTGCCAGCAGCCAAGGAGCCCGGTGGGAGACCCAGTACTTC
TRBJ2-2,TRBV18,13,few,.,CASSPSYTGELFF,TGTGCCAGCTCACCGTCTTACACCGGGGAGCTGTTTTTT
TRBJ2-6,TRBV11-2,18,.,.,CASSLAPAFASGANVLTF,TGTGCCAGCAGCTTAGCTCCAGCTTTCGCTTCTGGGGCCAACGTCCTGACTTTC
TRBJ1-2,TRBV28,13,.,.,CASSSGLKNGYTF,TGTGCCAGCAGTTCGGGACTCAAAAATGGCTACACCTTC
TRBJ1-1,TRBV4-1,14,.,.,CASSQLGGNTEAFF,TGCGCCAGCAGCCAGTTAGGCGGGAACACTGAAGCTTTCTTT
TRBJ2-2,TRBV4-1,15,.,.,CASSQRGRYTGELFF,TGCGCCAGCAGCCAACGCGGGCGGTACACCGGGGAGCTGTTTTTT
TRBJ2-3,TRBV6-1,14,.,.,CASSEGDSTDTQYF,TGTGCCAGCAGTGAGGGCGACAGCACAGATACGCAGTATTTT
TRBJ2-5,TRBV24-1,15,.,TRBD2,CATSDLGGGTETQYF,TGTGCCACCAGTGATTTGGGCGGGGGGACAGAGACCCAGTACTTC
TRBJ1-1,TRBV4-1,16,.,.,CASSQGSSHPNTEAFF,TGCGCCAGCAGCCAAGGATCGAGTCACCCGAACACTGAAGCTTTCTTT
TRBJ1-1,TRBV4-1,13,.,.,CASSQDPAAEAFF,TGCGCCAGCAGCCAAGACCCGGCAGCGGAAGCTTTCTTT
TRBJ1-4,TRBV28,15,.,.,CASTVGGPEREKLFF,TGTGCCAGCACCGTAGGGGGACCCGAAAGAGAAAAACTGTTTTTT
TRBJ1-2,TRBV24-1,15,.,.,CATSERTTGIYGYTF,TGTGCCACCAGTGAACGAACTACAGGGATCTATGGCTACACCTTC
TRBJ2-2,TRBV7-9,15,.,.,CASSSVGANTGELFF,TGTGCCAGCAGCTCTGTAGGAGCGAACACCGGGGAGCTGTTTTTT
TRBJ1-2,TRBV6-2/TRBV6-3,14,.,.,CASSNVLGDYGYTF,TGTGCCAGCAGCAACGTTCTCGGGGATTATGGCTACACCTTC
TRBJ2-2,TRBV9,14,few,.,CASSLQPNTGELFF,TGTGCCAGCAGTTTACAGCCAAACACCGGGGAGCTGTTTTTT
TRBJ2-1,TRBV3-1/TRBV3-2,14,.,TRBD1,CASKPGGSYNEQFF,TGTGCCAGCAAGCCAGGGGGCTCCTACAATGAGCAGTTCTTC
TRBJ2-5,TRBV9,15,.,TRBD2,CASSVSSGGQETQYF,TGTGCCAGCAGCGTATCTAGCGGGGGCCAAGAGACCCAGTACTTC
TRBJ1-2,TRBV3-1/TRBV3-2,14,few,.,CASSQDSLRGGYTF,TGTGCCAGCAGCCAGGACAGCCTCCGTGGTGGCTACACCTTC
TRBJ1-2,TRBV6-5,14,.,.,CASSYSTGSGGYTF,TGTGCCAGCAGTTACTCGACGGGTTCGGGAGGCTACACCTTC
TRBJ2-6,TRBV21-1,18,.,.,CASSPSLRYDMGANVLTF,TGTGCCAGCAGCCCCTCTTTACGATATGACATGGGGGCCAACGTCCTGACTTTC
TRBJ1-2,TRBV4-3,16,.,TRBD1,CASSQHSGGQGYGYTF,TGCGCCAGCAGCCAGCATTCAGGGGGCCAGGGCTATGGCTACACCTTC
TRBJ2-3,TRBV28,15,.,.,CASSSSSGALDTQYF,TGTGCCAGCAGTTCCTCGTCCGGGGCGTTGGATACGCAGTATTTT
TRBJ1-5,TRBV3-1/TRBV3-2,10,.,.,CASCNQPQHF,TGTGCCAGTTGCAATCAGCCCCAGCATTTT
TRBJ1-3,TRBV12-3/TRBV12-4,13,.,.,CASSFFGGNTIYF,TGTGCCAGCAGTTTCTTCGGGGGAAACACCATATATTTT
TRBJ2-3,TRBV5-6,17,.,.,CASSLGAQGLLVDTQYF,TGTGCCAGCAGCTTGGGGGCCCAGGGACTTCTCGTAGATACGCAGTATTTT
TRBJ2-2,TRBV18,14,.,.,CASSPQGNTGELFF,TGTGCCAGCTCACCACAGGGGAACACCGGGGAGCTGTTTTTT
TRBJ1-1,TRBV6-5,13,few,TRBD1,CASRQGDGTEAFF,TGTGCCAGCAGGCAGGGGGACGGCACTGAAGCTTTCTTT
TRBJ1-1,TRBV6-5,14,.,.,CASSYGPQNTEAFF,TGTGCCAGCAGTTACGGGCCGCAGAACACTGAAGCTTTCTTT
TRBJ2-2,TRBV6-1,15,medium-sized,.,CASSERLGAPGELFF,TGTGCCAGCAGTGAAAGGTTGGGGGCCCCCGGGGAGCTGTTTTTT
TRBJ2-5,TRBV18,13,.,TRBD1,CASSPTGRETQYF,TGTGCCAGCTCGCCGACAGGGAGAGAGACCCAGTACTTC
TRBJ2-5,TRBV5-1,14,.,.,CASSFNSWQETQYF,TGCGCCAGCAGCTTTAATTCTTGGCAAGAGACCCAGTACTTC
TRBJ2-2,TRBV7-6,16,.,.,CASSLEGGLNTGELFF,TGTGCCAGCAGCCTAGAGGGAGGACTAAACACCGGGGAGCTGTTTTTT
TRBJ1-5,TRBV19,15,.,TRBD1,CASSITGVNNQPQHF,TGTGCCAGTAGTATAACAGGGGTAAACAATCAGCCCCAGCATTTT
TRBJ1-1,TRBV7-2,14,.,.,CASSPWPGNTEAFF,TGTGCCAGCAGCCCATGGCCCGGGAACACTGAAGCTTTCTTT
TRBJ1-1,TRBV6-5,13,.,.,CASSSGLNTEAFF,TGTGCCAGCAGTTCAGGGCTGAACACTGAAGCTTTCTTT
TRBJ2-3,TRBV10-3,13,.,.,CAINDGTRDTQYF,TGTGCCATCAACGACGGGACAAGGGATACGCAGTATTTT
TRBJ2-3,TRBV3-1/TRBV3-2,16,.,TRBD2,CASSRGTSVSTDTQYF,TGTGCCAGCAGCCGGGGGACTAGCGTCAGCACAGATACGCAGTATTTT
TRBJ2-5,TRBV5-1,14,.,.,CASSEGPREETQYF,TGCGCCAGCAGCGAAGGGCCCCGCGAAGAGACCCAGTACTTC
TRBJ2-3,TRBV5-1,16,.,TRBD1,CASSFRTGEITDTQYF,TGCGCCAGCAGCTTCAGGACAGGGGAAATCACAGATACGCAGTATTTT
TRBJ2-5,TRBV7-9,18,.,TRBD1,CASSLRFGQGAPQETQYF,TGTGCCAGCAGCCTAAGATTCGGACAGGGGGCCCCCCAAGAGACCCAGTACTTC
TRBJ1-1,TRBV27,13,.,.,CATRTLWNTEAFF,TGTGCCACGCGAACTCTTTGGAACACTGAAGCTTTCTTT
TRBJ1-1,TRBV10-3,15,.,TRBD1,CAISERDRGGTEAFF,TGTGCCATCAGTGAGAGGGACAGGGGAGGCACTGAAGCTTTCTTT
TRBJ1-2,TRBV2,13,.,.,CASSIRQDYGYTF,TGTGCCAGCAGTATTAGACAGGACTATGGCTACACCTTC